Shown below are 21 T cell receptor beta chains from a single sample sequenced in a study of read filtering for tumor transcriptome and immune sequencing. From 300 to 400 ng of RNA, a library with molecular barcoded alpha/delta and beta/gamma adaptors was made. Each CDR3 protein gets one entry after TCRdb re-called the reads with MiXCR. The data contain around 130,000 distinct CDR3 sequences, over 10% of them singletons. Specimen: a population of CD138-negative cells sorted from bone marrow. These TCRs come from a donor aged 40 or over with multiple myeloma.

This clonotype was seen many times. The chain employs TRBV3-1 and TRBJ1-5, with unresolved D. CDR1 is LGHDT, CDR2 YNNKEL, per germline (reference sequence). V was shortened by 2 bases and J by 5 bases, with 7 bases between the two germline ends. CDR3 length equals 13 residues. The CDR3 here is CASSQPGYQPQHF. As DNA, the CDR3 is TGTGCCAGCAGCCAACCTGGCTATCAGCCCCAGCATTTT.

V and J are TRBV20-1 and TRBJ2-2; D remains ambiguous. In germline, CDR1 is DFQATT, CDR2 SNEGSKA (reference sequence). The CDR3 has 15 residues. V was pared by 1 base and J by 1 base, with 10 bases between. The CDR3 nucleotides are TGCAGTGCTAGAGGATCTAGAGGGAACACCGGGGAGCTGTTTTTT. Its translation: CSARGSRGNTGELFF.

This clonotype was recorded many times. V is TRBV7-9 and J is TRBJ1-2; TRBD1 matches at 8 bases. This CDR3 has 15 residues. The V and J ends lost 2 bases and 6 bases, in that order; junction bases with no gene match: 8. The germline gives CDR1 SEHNR, CDR2 FQNEAQ (reference sequence). DNA of the CDR3: TGTGCCAGCAGCTTACCCCGGACAGGGAGAGATGGCTACACCTTC. Translation gives CASSLPRTGRDGYTF.

This clonotype was observed many times. CDR3 residues: CSARGQTNSPLHF. CDR3 nucleotides: TGCAGTGCTAGAGGACAGACTAATTCACCCCTCCACTTT. V gene TRBV20-1 combines with J gene TRBJ1-6, with D maybe TRBD1 (5 bases). V lost 1 base and J 6 bases, leaving 7 bases between the germline ends. The germline gives CDR1 DFQATT, CDR2 SNEGSKA (reference sequence). The CDR3 runs to 13 residues.

This clonotype has a count of ten or more. The gene calls are TRBV9 and TRBJ2-2; D is ambiguous. The germline V gene has CDR1 SGDLS and CDR2 YYNGEE. Trimming cost V 0 bases and J 3 bases, with 12 bases left between them. The CDR3 has 16 amino acids. The CDR3 DNA sequence: TGTGCCAGCAGCGTAGAGTCAAACGCCTACACCGGGGAGCTGTTTTTT. Its translation: CASSVESNAYTGELFF.

The sample holds many counts of this clonotype. The CDR3 DNA is TGTGCCAGCAGTCGTTACGGGGGGTCGAACACCGGGGAGCTGTTTTTT. It is translated as CASSRYGGSNTGELFF. The rearrangement links TRBV27 to TRBJ2-2; 7 bases map to TRBD2. This CDR3 contains 16 residues. The V gene end was trimmed by 5 bases and the J gene end by 0 bases; junction bases not matched to a gene: 6. The germline V gene has CDR1 MNHEY and CDR2 SMNVEV (reference sequence).

This clonotype was observed at least ten times. The genes are TRBV19 and TRBJ1-1; no clear D gene. Germline CDR1 reads LNHDA; CDR2 reads SQIVND (reference sequence). V was cut by 3 bases and J by 0 bases, with 8 bases left in between. The CDR3 length is 14 residues. CDR3 coding DNA: TGTGCCAGTAGTATGATTGACGTGAACACTGAAGCTTTCTTT. Translated: CASSMIDVNTEAFF.

Of note for this clonotype: A clone one base away is much larger, so this may be a read error. The chain is built from TRBV27 and TRBJ1-4; D not resolved. The CDR3 covers 13 residues. Germline loops: CDR1 MNHEY, CDR2 SMNVEV (reference sequence). The CDR3 sequence: CASSFQPNEKLSF. The CDR3 nucleotides read TGTGCCAGCAGTTTTCAGCCGAATGAAAAACTGTCTTTT. Combining the CDR3 with reference TRBV27 and TRBJ1-4 gives the whole variable domain EAQVTQNPRYLITVTGKKLTVTCSQNMNHEYMSWYRQDPGLGLRQIYYSMNVEVTDKGDVPEGYKVSRKEKRNFPLILESPSPNQTSLYFCASSFQPNEKLSFGSGTQLSVL.

This clonotype was recorded at least ten times. This sequence joins TRBV20-1 and TRBJ2-5, with D perhaps matching TRBD1 (5 bases). Germline CDR1 and CDR2: DFQATT and SNEGSKA (reference sequence). V shed 7 bases and J shed 1 base, with 10 bases lying between them. The CDR3 has 12 amino acids. The CDR3 sequence: CSGGRPQETQYF. Here the CDR3 DNA reads TGCAGTGGGGGCAGGCCCCAAGAGACCCAGTACTTC.

The V gene is TRBV3-1, the J gene TRBJ1-1, with D hard to call. Trimming removed 1 base at V and 4 bases at J, with 7 bases between. The length of the CDR3 is 13 residues. From germline, CDR1 is LGHDT and CDR2 YNNKEL (reference sequence). In DNA form, the CDR3 reads TGTGCCAGCAGCCAAGTTGTGAGCACTGAAGCTTTCTTT. It is translated as CASSQVVSTEAFF.

The sample holds many counts of this clonotype. The V gene is TRBV2, the J gene TRBJ2-2; TRBD1 matches 10 bases. V dropped 5 bases and J dropped 3; count of bases not matched to a gene: 3. Germline loops: CDR1 SNHLY, CDR2 FYNNEI. The length of the CDR3 is 15 residues. The CDR3 DNA reads TGTGCCAGCAGTTGGGACAGGGGCGACACCGGGGAGCTGTTTTTT. This encodes CASSWDRGDTGELFF.

This clonotype was seen a handful of times. Being one base from a much bigger clone, this may be a read error. This chain uses TRBV11-2 with TRBJ2-1, with 10 bases that match TRBD2. CDR1 is SGHAT and CDR2 is FQNNGV in the germline V gene. There are 15 residues in the CDR3. The CDR3 DNA reads TGTGCCAGCAGCTTGGCTAGCGGGGGAGTCAATGGGCAGTTCTTC. Its translation is CASSLASGGVNGQFF.

This clonotype has at least ten counts. CDR3 region: CASSQEAGGTPYNEQFF. CDR3 nucleotides: TGCGCCAGCAGCCAAGAAGCGGGCGGGACACCCTACAATGAGCAGTTCTTC. J is TRBJ2-1 and V is TRBV4-1; D possibly uses TRBD1 or TRBD2 (6 bases each). V lost 0 bases and J lost 2, with 14 bases in between. The germline gives CDR1 MGHRA, CDR2 YSYEKL. The CDR3 length is 17 residues.

This clonotype was observed many times. The chain recombines TRBV19 with TRBJ2-1; TRBD2 aligns across 12 bases. The germline gives CDR1 LNHDA, CDR2 SQIVND (reference sequence). The CDR3 contains 14 residues. Trimming removed 6 bases from V and 7 bases from J; junction bases left unmatched: 4. The CDR3 reads CASRTSGRSNEQFF. DNA for the CDR3: TGTGCCAGTAGAACTAGCGGGAGGTCGAATGAGCAGTTCTTC. Full variable domain (outside the CDR3, taken from reference TRBV19 and TRBJ2-1): DGGITQSPKYLFRKEGQNVTLSCEQNLNHDAMYWYRQDPGQGLRLIYYSQIVNDFQKGDIAEGYSVSREKKESFPLTVTSAQKNPTAFYLCASRTSGRSNEQFFGPGTRLTVL.

The chain carries TRBV6-1 and TRBJ2-2; D remains unclear. This CDR3 has 16 amino acids. The ends were cut back, 4 bases at V and 5 bases at J, with 17 bases in the middle. CDR1 and CDR2 from the germline V gene are MNHNS and SASEGT. The CDR3: CASSGSFGLNTGELFF. CDR3 in DNA: TGTGCCAGCAGTGGGAGTTTCGGGTTAAATACCGGGGAGCTGTTTTTT.

This clonotype occurred many times. The chain is built from TRBV12-3 or TRBV12-4 and TRBJ2-7; D unresolved. CDR3 length: 14 amino acids. Between the trimmed V and J ends, which lost 1 base and 0 bases, there was a span of 7 bases. The CDR3 sequence is CASSLEVRSYEQYF. The CDR3 DNA follows: TGTGCCAGCAGTTTAGAGGTACGCTCCTACGAGCAGTACTTC.

A single count supports this clonotype. This likely reflects a read error, since a far larger clone is one base away. The chain recombines TRBV7-2 with TRBJ2-1; D uncertain. The V gene lost 3 bases and the J gene lost 0 bases, with 9 bases spanning the gap. Germline-derived CDR1 and CDR2 are SGHTA and FQGNSA. The CDR3 runs to 15 residues. The CDR3 is CASSLSESSYNEQFF. The CDR3 DNA reads TGTGCCAGCAGCTTGAGCGAGAGCTCCTACAATGAGCAGTTCTTC. Supplemented by reference TRBV7-2 and TRBJ2-1, the full variable domain reads GAGVSQSPSNKVTEKGKDVELRCDPISGHTALYWYRQSLGQGLEFLIYFQGNSAPDKSGLPSDRFSAERTGGSVSTLTIQRTQQEDSAVYLCASSLSESSYNEQFFGPGTRLTVL.

Turning to this clonotype: A read error may explain this, as a much larger clone is one base away. CDR3 residues: CASSVGRGGGYTF. As DNA, the CDR3 is TGTGCCAGCAGCGTTGGACGGGGCGGTGGCTACACCTTC. The V and J genes are TRBV2 and TRBJ1-2, with D possibly matching TRBD1 (5 bases). V dropped 6 bases and J dropped 7 bases, with 15 bases sitting between them. The germline V gene has CDR1 SNHLY and CDR2 FYNNEI. This CDR3 has 13 residues.

The gene calls are TRBV12-3 or TRBV12-4 and TRBJ1-2, with D perhaps TRBD1 (5 bases). The CDR3 totals 13 residues. Trimming left V 5 bases short and J 1 base short, with 8 bases between. CDR3 nucleotides: TGTGCCAGCAGTATGACAGTTAACTATGGCTACACCTTC. Its protein is CASSMTVNYGYTF.

The V call is TRBV19, the J call TRBJ2-1; D is possibly TRBD2 (6 bases). This CDR3 is 15 amino acids long. The germline CDR1 and CDR2 sequences are LNHDA and SQIVND (reference sequence). V shed 3 bases and J shed 10 bases, with 19 bases lying between them. The DNA for the CDR3 is TGTGCCAGTAGTATTATGGCGGGGCCTGCCCGGGAGCAGTTCTTC. Protein product: CASSIMAGPAREQFF.

Many counts were recorded for this clonotype. The chain carries TRBV29-1 and TRBJ2-5, with D perhaps TRBD2 (5 bases). V was cut by 5 bases and J by 4 bases, with 14 bases left in between. The CDR3 covers 13 residues. Germline V gives CDR1 SQVTM, CDR2 ANQGSEA. The CDR3 sequence: CSVRSTRLETQYF. The CDR3 DNA reads as TGCAGCGTTAGGAGCACTAGATTAGAGACCCAGTACTTC.